Here is one T cell receptor (beta chain) with its context. Its antigen is still unknown. The data belong to a study of regulatory T cells in long-lasting Graves disease. The CDR3 runs to 14 residues. Trimming took off 6 bases at V and 4 bases at J, with 12 bases between the two ends. To make TCR beta libraries, researchers used iRepertoire HTBI primers and Arm-PCR of CDR3 regions. TCRdb processed the multiplex PCR reads anew with MiXCR; each CDR3 protein has one entry. The sample records about 470,000 distinct CDR3 sequences, about 22% being singletons. The sample's time point: persistent/refractory GD, antithyroid drugs over 5 years with positive TRAb. Following extraction of RNA from PBMCs, that RNA was used to make the TCR library. From an endocrinology department in Xi'an, China, came the patients. Broader study findings: Lower TCR diversity was seen in persistent Graves' patients than in newly diagnosed ones.

Sequences were derived from peripheral blood mononuclear cells (PBMCs), sampled when the disease was refractory, from a patient treated with antithyroid drugs. V is TRBV12-3 or TRBV12-4 and J is TRBJ2-2; D possibly corresponds to TRBD1 (6 bases). The receptor's source is a female donor with Graves disease. In DNA form, the CDR3 reads TGTGCCAGCAGACCCTCAGGGGTCACCGGGGAGCTGTTTTTT. As protein: CASRPSGVTGELFF.